This T cell receptor (beta chain) emerged from a study of monozygotic twins with inflammatory bowel disease. Notes on the study in general: IBD patients shared fewer clonotypes with other individuals than healthy twins, especially patients with disease activity signs.

CDR1 is SNHLY and CDR2 is FYNNEI in the germline V gene. CDR3 length equals 14 residues. In regard to this clonotype: Its antigen is not known.

The cDNA of both the TCRalpha and TCRbeta chains was subjected to two nested PCRs of approximately 17 and 9 cycles. TCRdb re-called the 5' RACE reads; one entry per CDR3 protein, DNA not given. The table for this sample gives roughly 320,000 distinct CDR3 sequences. This sequence originates from a human donor with ulcerative colitis or Crohn's disease, or a healthy co-twin of an affected twin (not recorded which). Material: blood. This chain connects TRBV2 to TRBJ2-7; the TRBD1 assignment by TCRdb is unverifiable without DNA. The chain's CDR3 is CASTQEGPTYEQYF.